This T cell receptor beta chain was documented in a study of cytotoxic CD8 clonotypes in ibrutinib-treated CLL. Overall study: Mean values per sample were 250,000 to 300,000 productive templates and tens of thousands of productive rearrangements.

Here immunoSEQ multiplex PCR was the method, and the copy in TCRdb shows in-frame clones only, minus some. The sample consists of roughly 250,000 clones, 70% of them appearing once. About this clone: As yet, its antigen is unknown.

Trimming took 2 bases from V and 6 from J, leaving 6 bases between them. The CDR3 spans 12 residues. The germline V gene has CDR1 MNHNY and CDR2 SVGAGI (reference sequence). Whole-study findings and limits: The study found public clonotypes uncommon, contracting or stable on treatment.

This sample comprised PBMCs, obtained after 24 months of ibrutinib treatment. This receptor was taken from a human donor with chronic lymphocytic leukemia. The chain recombines TRBV6-6 with TRBJ2-3; no clear D. The chain's CDR3 is CASSYAGDTQYF. The CDR3, as DNA: TGTGCCAGCAGTTACGCTGGGGATACGCAGTATTTT.